The 10 T cell receptor beta chains reported below all come from one sample, sequenced in a study of CD8+CD57+ T cells in acquired aplastic anemia. Only patients with CD8+CD57+ cell expansion on flow cytometry were chosen for sequencing. Template material for TCR beta VDJ and CDR3 profiling consisted of genomic DNA. TCRdb reprocessed the reads via MiXCR and lists one record per CDR3 protein. This sample has under 250,000 distinct CDR3 sequences, with about 60% found just once. The sample consisted of sorted CD4+, CD8+, or CD8+CD57+ T cells (not recorded which) from PBMCs. The receptors come from a human donor with aplastic anemia.

V gene TRBV29-1 combines with J gene TRBJ1-2; D remains ambiguous. V was trimmed by 6 bases and J by 8 bases, leaving 13 bases between them. Germline V CDR1 and CDR2: SQVTM, ANQGSEA. This CDR3 has 11 residues. The CDR3 region has the DNA TGCAGCGTCCCCGACATGGGCGGCTACACCTTC. Its protein is CSVPDMGGYTF.

The V call is TRBV20-1, the J call TRBJ2-7; 12 bases match TRBD2. The germline CDR1 and CDR2 sequences are DFQATT and SNEGSKA (reference sequence). CDR3 length: 15 amino acids. The V and J ends lost 2 bases and 2 bases, in that order; junction bases with no gene match: 4. CDR3 in amino acids: CSARSLAGGAYEQYF. The CDR3 region has the DNA TGCAGTGCTAGAAGTCTAGCGGGAGGGGCCTACGAGCAGTACTTC.

This chain connects TRBV19 to TRBJ2-7; 7 nucleotides line up with TRBD1. This CDR3 contains 15 residues. The ends lost 5 bases at V and 3 bases at J; junction bases unmatched: 10. From germline, CDR1 is LNHDA and CDR2 SQIVND (reference sequence). The CDR3 DNA sequence: TGTGCCAGTAGTCGACAGGGTCGAGGCAACTACGAGCAGTACTTC. Translated, it gives CASSRQGRGNYEQYF.

The gene calls are TRBV20-1 and TRBJ1-6, with 9 bases aligning to TRBD1. Germline V gene sequence: CDR1 DFQATT, CDR2 SNEGSKA (reference sequence). The CDR3 has 14 residues. V trimming: 4 bases; J trimming: 9 bases; junction bases outside the gene matches: 7. CDR3 sequence reads: CSAKSDRGTSPLHF. DNA of the CDR3: TGCAGTGCTAAATCGGACAGGGGTACTTCACCCCTCCACTTT.

V gene TRBV15 combines with J gene TRBJ2-5, with 10 bases lining up with TRBD1. This CDR3 is 18 amino acids long. The ends lost 3 bases at V and 5 bases at J; junction bases unmatched: 15. Germline CDR1 reads LNHNV; CDR2 reads YYDKDF (reference sequence). CDR3 in DNA: TGTGCCACCAGCAGCCCCAGGTCGGGACAGGGGTTGAATGAGACCCAGTACTTC. This encodes CATSSPRSGQGLNETQYF. Together with reference TRBV15 and TRBJ2-5, the CDR3 gives the full variable domain: DAMVIQNPRYQVTQFGKPVTLSCSQTLNHNVMYWYQQKSSQAPKLLFHYYDKDFNNEADTPDNFQSRRPNTSFCFLDIRSPGLGDTAMYLCATSSPRSGQGLNETQYFGPGTRLLVL.

This clonotype was counted a few times. The gene calls are TRBV10-3 and TRBJ2-1; tentatively, D is TRBD1 (6 bases). The CDR3 has 15 amino acids. Germline-derived CDR1 and CDR2 are ENHRY and SYGVKD. V lost 4 bases, J lost 1 base, and 11 bases lay in between. In DNA, the CDR3 is TGTGCCATCAGTGCCGGACAGCGGTCCTACAATGAGCAGTTCTTC. Its protein is CAISAGQRSYNEQFF.

This clonotype was seen only once. This sequence joins TRBV2 and TRBJ2-5, with D possibly matching TRBD2 (5 bases). Deletions cut 6 bases from V and 5 bases from J, with 16 bases between. CDR3 length: 14 residues. Germline lookup yields CDR1 SNHLY and CDR2 FYNNEI. The CDR3 bases are TGTGCCAGCAGAGAGCTAGTCACGGGGGAGACCCAGTACTTC. Its protein is CASRELVTGETQYF.

In DNA, the CDR3 is TGCAGTGCTGGGCAGCCAAACTATGGCTACACCTTC. This sequence encodes CSAGQPNYGYTF. The chain carries TRBV20-1 and TRBJ1-2; D not certain. Germline CDR1 DFQATT, CDR2 SNEGSKA (reference sequence). The CDR3 contains 12 residues. The V end lost 5 bases, the J end lost 2 bases, and 9 bases lay between the germline ends.

About this clonotype: One end of the junction does not line up with germline, which may come from a read error. The V and J genes are TRBV19 and TRBJ2-5; maybe TRBD2 (7 bases). This CDR3 region has 15 residues. Looked up from germline, CDR1 is LNHDA and CDR2 is SQIVND (reference sequence). The CDR3 protein is CASSKYGGGAETKYF. The CDR3 region has the DNA TGTGCCAGTAGCAAGTATGGGGGGGGGGCAGAGACCAAGTACTTC. Full variable domain (missing parts from reference TRBV19 and TRBJ2-5): DGGITQSPKYLFRKEGQNVTLSCEQNLNHDAMYWYRQDPGQGLRLIYYSQIVNDFQKGDIAEGYSVSREKKESFPLTVTSAQKNPTAFYLCASSKYGGGAETKYFGPGTRLLVL.

The chain carries TRBV6-5 and TRBJ2-7; D is tentatively TRBD1 or TRBD2 (6 bases each). The V gene lost 4 bases and the J gene lost 3 bases, with 13 bases spanning the gap. The CDR3 loop spans 14 amino acids. The germline V gene has CDR1 MNHEY and CDR2 SVGAGI. CDR3 DNA: TGTGCCAGCAGTTTCAACGGGGGCCTCTACGAGCAGTACTTC. Translated: CASSFNGGLYEQYF.